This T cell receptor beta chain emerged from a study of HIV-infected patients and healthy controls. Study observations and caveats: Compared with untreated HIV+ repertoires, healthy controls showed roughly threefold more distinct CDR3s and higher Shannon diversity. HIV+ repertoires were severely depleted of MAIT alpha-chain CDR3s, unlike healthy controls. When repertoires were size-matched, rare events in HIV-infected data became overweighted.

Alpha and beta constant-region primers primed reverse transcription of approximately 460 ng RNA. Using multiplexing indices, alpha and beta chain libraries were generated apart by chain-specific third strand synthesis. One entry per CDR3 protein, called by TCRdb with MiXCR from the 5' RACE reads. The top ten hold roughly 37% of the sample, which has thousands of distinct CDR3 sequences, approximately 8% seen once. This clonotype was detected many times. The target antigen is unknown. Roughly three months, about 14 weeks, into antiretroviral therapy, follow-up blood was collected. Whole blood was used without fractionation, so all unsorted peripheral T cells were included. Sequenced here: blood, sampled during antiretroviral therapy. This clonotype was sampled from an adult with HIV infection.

CDR3 coding DNA: TGCAGCGTTGTAGGGACAGGGTCTTGGGGCTACACCTTC. The encoded protein is CSVVGTGSWGYTF. The V and J genes are TRBV29-1 and TRBJ1-2; TRBD1 matches at 9 bases. V shed 4 bases, J shed 8 bases, and the junction held 8 bases outside the gene matches. The length of the CDR3 is 13 residues. Germline V gene data show CDR1 as SQVTM and CDR2 as ANQGSEA.